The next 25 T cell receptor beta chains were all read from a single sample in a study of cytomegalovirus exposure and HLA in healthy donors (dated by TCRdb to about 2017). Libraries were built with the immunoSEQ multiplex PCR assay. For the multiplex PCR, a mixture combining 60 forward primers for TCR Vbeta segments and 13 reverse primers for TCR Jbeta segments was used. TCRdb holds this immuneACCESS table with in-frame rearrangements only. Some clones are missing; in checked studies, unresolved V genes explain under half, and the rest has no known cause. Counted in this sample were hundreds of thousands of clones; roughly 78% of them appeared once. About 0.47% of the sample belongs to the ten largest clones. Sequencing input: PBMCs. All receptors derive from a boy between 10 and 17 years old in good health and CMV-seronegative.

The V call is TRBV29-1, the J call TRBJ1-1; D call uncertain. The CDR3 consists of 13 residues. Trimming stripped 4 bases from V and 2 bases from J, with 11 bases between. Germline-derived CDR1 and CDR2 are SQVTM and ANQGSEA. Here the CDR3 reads CSVVFRGNTEAFF. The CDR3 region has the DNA TGCAGCGTTGTCTTTCGGGGAAACACTGAAGCTTTCTTT.

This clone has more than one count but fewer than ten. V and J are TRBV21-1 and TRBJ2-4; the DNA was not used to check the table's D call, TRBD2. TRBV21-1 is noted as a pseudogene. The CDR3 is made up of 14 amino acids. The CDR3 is CASSKEASGIIQYF. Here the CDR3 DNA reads TGTGCCAGCAGCAAGGAGGCTAGCGGGATCATTCAGTACTTC.

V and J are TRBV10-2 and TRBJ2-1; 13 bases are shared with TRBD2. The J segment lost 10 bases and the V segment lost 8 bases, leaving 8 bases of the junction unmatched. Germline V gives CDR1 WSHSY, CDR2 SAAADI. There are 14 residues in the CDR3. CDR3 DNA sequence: TGCGCCAGCCGGGCTCCACTAGCGGGAGGGGAGCAGTTCTTC. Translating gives CASRAPLAGGEQFF.

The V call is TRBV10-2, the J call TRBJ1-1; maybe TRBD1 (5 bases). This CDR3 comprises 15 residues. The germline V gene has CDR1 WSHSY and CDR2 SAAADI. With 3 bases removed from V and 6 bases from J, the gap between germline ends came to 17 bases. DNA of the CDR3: TGCGCCAGCAGTGACCCCGCAGGGCGTGAGGCTGAAGCTTTCTTT. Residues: CASSDPAGREAEAFF.

CDR3 loop: CASVEQGQETQYF. The DNA for the CDR3 is TGTGCCAGCGTAGAGCAGGGCCAAGAGACCCAGTACTTC. The rearrangement uses TRBV2 and TRBJ2-5; D possibly corresponds to TRBD1 (5 bases). The CDR3 runs 13 residues. Trimming left V 8 bases short and J 1 base short, with 11 bases between. CDR1 is SNHLY and CDR2 is FYNNEI in the germline V gene.

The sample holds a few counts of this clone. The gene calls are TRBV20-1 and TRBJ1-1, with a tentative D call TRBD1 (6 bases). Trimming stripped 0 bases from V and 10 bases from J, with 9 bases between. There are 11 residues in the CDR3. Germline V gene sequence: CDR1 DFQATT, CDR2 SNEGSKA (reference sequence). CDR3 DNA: TGCAGTGCTAGAGATGGGACATCAGCTTTCTTT. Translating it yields CSARDGTSAFF.

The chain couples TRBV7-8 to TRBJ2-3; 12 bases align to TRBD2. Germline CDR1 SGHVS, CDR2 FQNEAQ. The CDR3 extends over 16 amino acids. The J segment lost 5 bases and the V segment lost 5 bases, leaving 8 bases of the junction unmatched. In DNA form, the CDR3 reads TGTGCCAGCAGCCCGACGACTAGCGGGGGCAGAGATACGCAGTATTTT. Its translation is CASSPTTSGGRDTQYF.

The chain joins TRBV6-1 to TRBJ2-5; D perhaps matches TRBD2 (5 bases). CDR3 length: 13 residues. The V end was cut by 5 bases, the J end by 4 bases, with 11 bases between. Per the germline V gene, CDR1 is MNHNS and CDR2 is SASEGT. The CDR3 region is CASSNRGRETQYF. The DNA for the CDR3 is TGTGCCAGCAGTAATCGGGGTCGAGAGACCCAGTACTTC.

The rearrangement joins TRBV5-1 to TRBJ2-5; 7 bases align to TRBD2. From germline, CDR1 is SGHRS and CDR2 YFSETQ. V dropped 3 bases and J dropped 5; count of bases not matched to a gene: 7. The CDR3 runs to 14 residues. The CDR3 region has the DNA TGCGCCAGCAGCTGGGGGGGTTACCGGGAGACCCAGTACTTC. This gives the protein CASSWGGYRETQYF.

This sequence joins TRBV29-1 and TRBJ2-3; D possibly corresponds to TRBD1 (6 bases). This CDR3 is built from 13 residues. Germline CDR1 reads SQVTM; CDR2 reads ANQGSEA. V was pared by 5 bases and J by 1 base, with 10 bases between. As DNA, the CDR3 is TGCAGCGTTTTCCCAGGGGGCACAGATACGCAGTATTTT. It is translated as CSVFPGGTDTQYF.

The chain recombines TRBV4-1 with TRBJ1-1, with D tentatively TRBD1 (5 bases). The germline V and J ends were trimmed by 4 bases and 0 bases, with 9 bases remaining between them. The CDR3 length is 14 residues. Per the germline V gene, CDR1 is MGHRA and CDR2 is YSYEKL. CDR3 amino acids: CASSLGHLNTEAFF. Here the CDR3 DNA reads TGCGCCAGCAGCCTCGGACACCTGAACACTGAAGCTTTCTTT.

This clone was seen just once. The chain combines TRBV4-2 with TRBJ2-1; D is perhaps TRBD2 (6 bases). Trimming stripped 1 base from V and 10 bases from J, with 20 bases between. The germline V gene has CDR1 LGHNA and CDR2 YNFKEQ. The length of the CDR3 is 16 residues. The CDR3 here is CASSQAHGGTLREQFF. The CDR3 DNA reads TGTGCCAGCAGCCAAGCGCACGGCGGGACTTTGAGGGAGCAGTTCTTC.

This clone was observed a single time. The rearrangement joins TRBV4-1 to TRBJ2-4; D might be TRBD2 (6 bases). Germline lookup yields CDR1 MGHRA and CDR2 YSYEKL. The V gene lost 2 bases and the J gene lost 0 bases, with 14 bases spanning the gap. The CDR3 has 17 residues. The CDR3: CASSQLLSGLAKNIQYF. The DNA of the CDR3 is TGCGCCAGCAGCCAATTACTTAGCGGCCTAGCCAAAAACATTCAGTACTTC.

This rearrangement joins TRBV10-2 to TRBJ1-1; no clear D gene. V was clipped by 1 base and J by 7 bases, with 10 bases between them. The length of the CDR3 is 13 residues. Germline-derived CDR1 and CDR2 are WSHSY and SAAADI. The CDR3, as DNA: TGCGCCAGCAGTGAGTTGGCGGGGAGTGAAGCTTTCTTT. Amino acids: CASSELAGSEAFF.

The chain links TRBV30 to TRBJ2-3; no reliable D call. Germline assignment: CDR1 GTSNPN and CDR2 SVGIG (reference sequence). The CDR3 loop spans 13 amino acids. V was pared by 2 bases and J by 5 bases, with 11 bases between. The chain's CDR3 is CAWSPSLGDTQYF. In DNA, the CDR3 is TGTGCCTGGAGTCCCTCTCTCGGAGATACGCAGTATTTT.

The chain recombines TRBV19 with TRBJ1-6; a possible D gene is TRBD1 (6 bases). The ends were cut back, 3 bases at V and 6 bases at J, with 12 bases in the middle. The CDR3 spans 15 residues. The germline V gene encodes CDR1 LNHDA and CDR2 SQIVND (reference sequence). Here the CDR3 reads CASSILDRRNSPLHF. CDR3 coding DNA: TGTGCCAGTAGTATTTTAGACAGGCGTAATTCACCCCTCCACTTT.

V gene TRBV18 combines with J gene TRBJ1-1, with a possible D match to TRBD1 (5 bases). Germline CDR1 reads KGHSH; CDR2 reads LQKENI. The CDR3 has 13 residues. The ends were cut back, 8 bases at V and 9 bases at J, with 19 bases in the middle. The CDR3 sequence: CASGGTGVAQAFF. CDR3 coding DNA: TGTGCCAGCGGGGGAACGGGGGTCGCACAAGCTTTCTTT.

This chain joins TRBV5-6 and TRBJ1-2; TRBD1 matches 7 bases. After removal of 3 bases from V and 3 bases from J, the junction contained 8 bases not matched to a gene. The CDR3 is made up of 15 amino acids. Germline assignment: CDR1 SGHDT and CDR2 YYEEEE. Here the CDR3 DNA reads TGTGCCAGCAGCTGGGGCGTGACAGGGTACTATGGCTACACCTTC. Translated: CASSWGVTGYYGYTF. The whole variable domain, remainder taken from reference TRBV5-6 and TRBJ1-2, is DAGVTQSPTHLIKTRGQQVTLRCSPKSGHDTVSWYQQALGQGPQFIFQYYEEEERQRGNFPDRFSGHQFPNYSSELNVNALLLGDSALYLCASSWGVTGYYGYTFGSGTRLTVV.

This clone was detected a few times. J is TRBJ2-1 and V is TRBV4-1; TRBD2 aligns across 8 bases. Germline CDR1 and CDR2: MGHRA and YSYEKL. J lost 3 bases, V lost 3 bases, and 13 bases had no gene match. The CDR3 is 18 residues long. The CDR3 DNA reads TGCGCCAGCAGCCATGGGACTAGGTTCGCCTCTATCTACAATGAGCAGTTCTTC. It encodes CASSHGTRFASIYNEQFF.

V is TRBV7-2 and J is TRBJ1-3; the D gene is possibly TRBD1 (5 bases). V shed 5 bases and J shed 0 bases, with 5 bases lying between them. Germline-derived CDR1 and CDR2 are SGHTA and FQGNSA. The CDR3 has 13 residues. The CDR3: CASSQGSGNTIYF. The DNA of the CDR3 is TGTGCCAGCAGCCAGGGCTCTGGAAACACCATATATTTT.

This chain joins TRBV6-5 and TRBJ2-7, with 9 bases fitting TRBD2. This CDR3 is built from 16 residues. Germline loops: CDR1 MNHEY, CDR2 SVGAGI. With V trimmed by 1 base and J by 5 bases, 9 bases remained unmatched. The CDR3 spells CASSYWEAGGINEQYF. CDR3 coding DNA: TGTGCCAGCAGTTACTGGGAGGCGGGAGGGATCAACGAGCAGTACTTC.

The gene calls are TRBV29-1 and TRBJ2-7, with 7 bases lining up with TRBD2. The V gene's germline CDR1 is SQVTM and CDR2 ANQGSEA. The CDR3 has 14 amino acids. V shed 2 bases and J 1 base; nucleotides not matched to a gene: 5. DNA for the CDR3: TGCAGCGTTGAAACAACTAGCGATTCCTACGAGCAGTACTTC. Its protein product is CSVETTSDSYEQYF.

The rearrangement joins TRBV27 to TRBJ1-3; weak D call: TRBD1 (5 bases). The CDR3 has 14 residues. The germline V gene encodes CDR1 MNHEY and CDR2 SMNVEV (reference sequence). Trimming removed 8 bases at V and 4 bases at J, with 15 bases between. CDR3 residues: CASGFGGSGNTIYF. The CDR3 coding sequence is TGTGCCAGCGGGTTCGGGGGTTCCGGAAACACCATATATTTT.

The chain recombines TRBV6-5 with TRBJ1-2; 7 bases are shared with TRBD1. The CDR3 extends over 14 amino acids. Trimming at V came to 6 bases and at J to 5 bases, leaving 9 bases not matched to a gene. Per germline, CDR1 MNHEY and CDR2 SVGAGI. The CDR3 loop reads CASSIIGQEYGYTF. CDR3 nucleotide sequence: TGTGCCAGCAGCATCATCGGACAGGAGTATGGCTACACCTTC.

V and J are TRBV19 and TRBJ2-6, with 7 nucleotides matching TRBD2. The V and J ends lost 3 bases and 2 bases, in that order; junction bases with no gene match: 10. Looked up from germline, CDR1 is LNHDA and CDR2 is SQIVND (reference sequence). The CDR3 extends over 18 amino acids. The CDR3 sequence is CASSILAAGIPGANVLTF. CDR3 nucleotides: TGTGCCAGTAGTATCCTCGCAGCGGGGATTCCTGGGGCCAACGTCCTGACTTTC.